This T cell receptor beta chain was captured in a study of cytomegalovirus exposure and HLA in healthy donors. Across the whole study: A later analysis reported the 100 to 150 validation repertoires used the same platform as the 666 first-cohort repertoires. Notes on the study in general: TCR sequences were mostly rare, though some public TCRs occurred in many donors. Reports indicated that the classifier achieved high specificity and sensitivity in diagnosing cytomegalovirus status.

The trim removed 5 bases at V and 9 bases at J, leaving 12 bases unmatched. This CDR3 has 15 residues. Germline V gene sequence: CDR1 LNHDA, CDR2 SQIVND (reference sequence). About this clone: What it binds is unknown.

TCRdb's table, derived via immunoSEQ multiplex PCR, lists solely in-frame clones and lacks some. This table holds roughly 140,000 clones, 85% to 90% found once. From the 120-subject validation cohort, which was separate from the approximately 700-subject first cohort, the donors were drawn. The chain uses TRBV19 and TRBJ2-1, with 8 bases fitting TRBD1. This clonotype was obtained from a young woman in good health and CMV-seropositive. Material: PBMCs. In DNA, the CDR3 is TGTGCCAGTAGTCCGACAGGGGCCCTCGGGGGTGAGCAGTTCTTC. This encodes CASSPTGALGGEQFF.